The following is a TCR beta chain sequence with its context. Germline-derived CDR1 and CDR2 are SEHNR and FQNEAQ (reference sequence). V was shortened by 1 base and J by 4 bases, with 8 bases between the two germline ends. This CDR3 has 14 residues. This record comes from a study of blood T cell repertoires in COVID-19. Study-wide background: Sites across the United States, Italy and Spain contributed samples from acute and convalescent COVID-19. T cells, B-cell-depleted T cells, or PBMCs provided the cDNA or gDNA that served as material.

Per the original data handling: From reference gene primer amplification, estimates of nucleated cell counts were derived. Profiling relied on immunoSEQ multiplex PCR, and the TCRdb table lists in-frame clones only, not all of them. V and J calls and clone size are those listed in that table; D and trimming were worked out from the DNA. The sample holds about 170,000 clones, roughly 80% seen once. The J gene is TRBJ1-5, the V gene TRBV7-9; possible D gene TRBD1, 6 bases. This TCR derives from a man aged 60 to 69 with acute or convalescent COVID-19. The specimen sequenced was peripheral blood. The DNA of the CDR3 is TGTGCCAGCAGCTTAGGAGGGGGTAATCAGCCCCAGCATTTT. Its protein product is CASSLGGGNQPQHF.